These 25 T cell receptor beta chains were all obtained from the same sample, sequenced in a study of blood T cell repertoires in COVID-19. The assay was immunoSEQ multiplex PCR, and TCRdb's table has in-frame clones only and misses some. Of more than 90,000 clones listed, 90% to 95% are singletons. The sample consisted of peripheral blood. The receptors shown here come from a man aged 45-65 years with acute or convalescent COVID-19.

V is TRBV2 and J is TRBJ1-1; D ambiguous. The germline V and J ends were trimmed by 7 bases and 2 bases, with 11 bases remaining between them. CDR3 length: 13 amino acids. CDR1 is SNHLY, CDR2 FYNNEI, per germline. The CDR3 spells CASILQLNTEAFF. As DNA, the CDR3 is TGTGCCAGCATTCTACAGTTAAACACTGAAGCTTTCTTT.

The CDR3 nucleotides read TGTGCCATCAGTGACCCCCAGGTCAGCTCTGGAAACACCATATATTTT. Residues: CAISDPQVSSGNTIYF. V gene TRBV10-3 combines with J gene TRBJ1-3, with unresolved D. Germline assignment: CDR1 ENHRY and CDR2 SYGVKD. Trimming took off 3 bases at V and 0 bases at J, with 12 bases between the two ends. This CDR3 has 16 residues.

Only one count was recorded for this clone. The chain uses TRBV18 and TRBJ1-1; TRBD1 agrees at 7 bases. The junction had 6 bases not matched to a gene; V was cut back by 6 bases and J by 2 bases. CDR1 is KGHSH, CDR2 LQKENI, per germline. The CDR3 has 14 amino acids. The DNA for the CDR3 is TGTGCCAGCTCCCGCGACAGGGCCAACACTGAAGCTTTCTTT. Translation gives CASSRDRANTEAFF.

This clone was recorded once. The chain employs TRBV5-8 and TRBJ2-1, with 8 positions matching TRBD2. Germline CDR1 reads SGHTS; CDR2 reads YDEGEE. J gave up 0 bases and V 1 base, and 3 bases lay outside the gene matches. This CDR3 spans 16 amino acids. Written as DNA, the CDR3 is TGTGCCAGCAGCTTGTTAGCGGGGAGCTCCTACAATGAGCAGTTCTTC. Protein product: CASSLLAGSSYNEQFF. Drawing the rest from reference TRBV5-8 and TRBJ2-1, the complete variable domain is EAGVTQSPTHLIKTRGQQATLRCSPISGHTSVYWYQQALGLGLQFLLWYDEGEERNRGNFPPRFSGRQFPNYSSELNVNALELEDSALYLCASSLLAGSSYNEQFFGPGTRLTVL.

This chain connects TRBV19 to TRBJ1-2, with D tentatively TRBD1 (5 bases). The CDR3 covers 15 residues. The germline V gene encodes CDR1 LNHDA and CDR2 SQIVND (reference sequence). V was shortened by 5 bases and J by 5 bases, with 18 bases between the two germline ends. The CDR3 loop is CASSERLNGGYGYTF. DNA of the CDR3: TGTGCCAGTAGTGAAAGACTGAACGGGGGGTATGGCTACACCTTC.

V is TRBV7-6 and J is TRBJ2-3; a possible D gene is TRBD1 (6 bases). This CDR3 is 18 amino acids long. Looked up from germline, CDR1 is SGHVS and CDR2 is FNYEAQ. V was pared by 0 bases and J by 0 bases, with 16 bases between. In nucleotides, the CDR3 is TGTGCCAGCAGCTTAGCGGACAGCACCATGATTAGCACAGATACGCAGTATTTT. It translates to CASSLADSTMISTDTQYF.

The chain links TRBV30 to TRBJ1-1; D gene uncertain. CDR3 length: 14 residues. Germline V gene data show CDR1 as GTSNPN and CDR2 as SVGIG (reference sequence). Trimming left V 2 bases short and J 0 bases short, with 10 bases between. The CDR3 reads CAWSWSGMNTEAFF. The CDR3 DNA reads TGTGCCTGGAGTTGGTCGGGGATGAACACTGAAGCTTTCTTT.

The chain carries TRBV19 and TRBJ1-4, with a tentative D call TRBD1 (5 bases). Germline values: CDR1 LNHDA, CDR2 SQIVND (reference sequence). The CDR3 contains 15 residues. V lost 5 bases and J 0 bases, leaving 10 bases between the germline ends. CDR3 amino acids: CASSPPGSTNEKLFF. The DNA of the CDR3 is TGTGCCAGTAGTCCCCCAGGGTCAACTAATGAAAAACTGTTTTTT.

The chain couples TRBV5-1 to TRBJ2-2; 9 bases fit TRBD2. This CDR3 spans 16 amino acids. V dropped 4 bases and J dropped 4; count of bases not matched to a gene: 8. The germline V gene encodes CDR1 SGHRS and CDR2 YFSETQ. The CDR3 region is CASSAVERGATGELFF. The CDR3, as DNA: TGCGCCAGCAGCGCCGTCGAGCGGGGGGCCACCGGGGAGCTGTTTTTT.

This chain joins TRBV11-3 and TRBJ2-1, with TRBD1 matching 10 bases. There are 14 residues in the CDR3. Germline V gene sequence: CDR1 SGHNT, CDR2 YENEEA. V shed 4 bases, J shed 8 bases, and the junction held 5 bases outside the gene matches. The CDR3 is CASSWPGQGHEQFF. The CDR3 DNA is TGTGCCAGCAGCTGGCCGGGACAGGGGCATGAGCAGTTCTTC.

The gene calls are TRBV7-2 and TRBJ2-2; D not certain. The V end lost 3 bases, the J end lost 7 bases, and 15 bases lay between the germline ends. This CDR3 is 15 amino acids long. From germline, CDR1 is SGHTA and CDR2 FQGNSA. CDR3 nucleotide sequence: TGTGCCAGCAGCTTTGGGTCACCAGGCCTCGGGGAGCTGTTTTTT. Its protein product is CASSFGSPGLGELFF.

The chain couples TRBV7-2 to TRBJ2-3, with D perhaps matching TRBD2 (6 bases). The germline CDR1 and CDR2 sequences are SGHTA and FQGNSA. This CDR3 comprises 16 residues. V was trimmed by 1 base and J by 3 bases, leaving 14 bases between them. CDR3: CASSLGPSGGTDTQYF. Written as DNA, the CDR3 is TGTGCCAGCAGCTTAGGGCCTTCTGGGGGGACAGATACGCAGTATTTT.

This clone was recorded a few times. The J gene is TRBJ1-1, the V gene TRBV10-3; a weak D match, TRBD1 (5 bases). The CDR3 loop spans 14 amino acids. Trimming took off 9 bases at V and 1 base at J, with 15 bases between the two ends. In germline, CDR1 is ENHRY, CDR2 SYGVKD. DNA of the CDR3: TGTGCCATTTCCACAGGAACCTCGAACACTGAAGCTTTCTTT. The encoded protein is CAISTGTSNTEAFF.

The V gene is TRBV2, the J gene TRBJ1-6, with D hard to call. Germline CDR1 and CDR2: SNHLY and FYNNEI. Trimming cost V 0 bases and J 14 bases, with 8 bases left between them. This CDR3 is 12 amino acids long. The CDR3 coding sequence is TGTGCCAGCAGTGAAGCCCGGCAGGCCCTCCACTTT. Translating it yields CASSEARQALHF.

The chain recombines TRBV7-2 with TRBJ2-7, with D tentatively TRBD1 (6 bases). Trimming left V 1 base short and J 4 bases short, with 17 bases between. Germline lookup yields CDR1 SGHTA and CDR2 FQGNSA. This CDR3 is built from 16 residues. Here the CDR3 reads CASSLGNRVVGYEQYF. The CDR3 DNA reads TGTGCCAGCAGCTTAGGGAACAGGGTAGTAGGTTACGAGCAGTACTTC.

This chain connects TRBV5-1 to TRBJ2-2, with TRBD2 matching over 7 bases. CDR1 is SGHRS, CDR2 YFSETQ, per germline. The junction had 5 bases not matched to a gene; V was cut back by 2 bases and J by 1 base. This CDR3 has 16 amino acids. CDR3 region: CASSFTGTMNTGELFF. In DNA form, the CDR3 reads TGCGCCAGCAGCTTCACCGGGACTATGAACACCGGGGAGCTGTTTTTT.

This chain joins TRBV9 and TRBJ1-3; 8 bases are a match to TRBD1. Germline V gene sequence: CDR1 SGDLS, CDR2 YYNGEE. This CDR3 region has 15 residues. After removal of 0 bases from V and 4 bases from J, the junction contained 3 bases not matched to a gene. CDR3 sequence (DNA): TGTGCCAGCAGCGTAGGACAGGGGCCCGGAAACACCATATATTTT. Translating it yields CASSVGQGPGNTIYF.

V usage is TRBV30 and J usage is TRBJ1-3; D is uncertain. V gave up 0 bases and J gave up 1 base, with 4 bases separating them. There are 13 residues in the CDR3. Germline-derived CDR1 and CDR2 are GTSNPN and SVGIG (reference sequence). CDR3 region: CAWSVLSGNTIYF. The CDR3 coding sequence is TGTGCCTGGAGTGTACTTTCTGGAAACACCATATATTTT.

This clone was detected only once. The chain joins TRBV12-5 to TRBJ1-3, with 11 bases aligning to TRBD1. The CDR3 has 17 residues. V lost 0 bases and J lost 0; bases outside the gene matches: 1. Germline values: CDR1 LGHNT, CDR2 FRNRAP. The CDR3 spells CASGLVGQGVSGNTIYF. The CDR3 bases are TGTGCTAGTGGTTTGGTGGGACAGGGGGTCTCTGGAAACACCATATATTTT. Supplemented by reference TRBV12-5 and TRBJ1-3, the full variable domain reads DARVTQTPRHKVTEMGQEVTMRCQPILGHNTVFWYRQTMMQGLELLAYFRNRAPLDDSGMPKDRFSAEMPDATLATLKIQPSEPRDSAVYFCASGLVGQGVSGNTIYFGEGSWLTVV.

V and J are TRBV5-1 and TRBJ1-6, with TRBD1 matching 7 bases. The CDR3 loop spans 15 amino acids. Looked up from germline, CDR1 is SGHRS and CDR2 is YFSETQ. V trimming: 1 base; J trimming: 7 bases; junction bases outside the gene matches: 5. Here the CDR3 DNA reads TGCGCCAGCAGCTTGTCCGGGACAGAGAATTCACCCCTCCACTTT. Encoded protein: CASSLSGTENSPLHF.

V gene TRBV4-1 combines with J gene TRBJ2-5; weak D call: TRBD1 (6 bases). Germline V CDR1 and CDR2: MGHRA, YSYEKL. The germline V and J ends were trimmed by 4 bases and 3 bases, with 21 bases remaining between them. This CDR3 has 17 amino acids. CDR3 sequence: CASSPIRLQGSKETQYF. CDR3 bases: TGCGCCAGCAGCCCAATACGGCTACAGGGATCGAAAGAGACCCAGTACTTC.

This clone was recorded only once. The J gene is TRBJ2-7, the V gene TRBV6-1; tentatively, D is TRBD1 (6 bases). V was clipped by 2 bases and J by 4 bases, with 9 bases between them. CDR3 size: 13 residues. Germline loops: CDR1 MNHNS, CDR2 SASEGT. For the CDR3, the DNA is TGTGCCAGCAGTGAATACAGGGCGTACGAGCAGTACTTC. Protein: CASSEYRAYEQYF.

The CDR3 protein is CASSKAVPGWVTQYF. In nucleotides, the CDR3 is TGTGCCAGCAGCAAAGCGGTCCCAGGGTGGGTTACGCAGTATTTT. The chain combines TRBV21-1 with TRBJ2-3; the D call of TRBD1 is as the table states it, not checked on the DNA. TRBV21-1 is given as a pseudogene. This CDR3 region has 15 residues.

In its sample, this clone was seen once. This CDR3 is CATSALSYRDRDRANYGYTF. The CDR3 DNA is TGTGCCACCAGTGCCCTCTCGTACCGGGACAGGGACCGAGCTAACTATGGCTACACCTTC. V usage is TRBV24-1 and J usage is TRBJ1-2; 9 bases are shared with TRBD1. V lost 5 bases to trimming and J lost 0 bases; unmatched junction nucleotides: 18. Germline-derived CDR1 and CDR2 are KGHDR and SFDVKD. The CDR3 extends over 20 amino acids.

The chain is built from TRBV5-1 and TRBJ1-2; D is undetermined. The length of the CDR3 is 13 residues. V gave up 0 bases and J gave up 5 bases, with 8 bases separating them. Germline V lookup: CDR1 SGHRS, CDR2 YFSETQ. The DNA of the CDR3 is TGCGCCAGCAGCTTGGATGGAGGGTATGGCTACACCTTC. This encodes CASSLDGGYGYTF.